The 8 T cell receptor beta chains below were found in one sample sequenced in a study of T cells after yellow fever vaccination. TCRdb processed the 5' RACE reads anew with MiXCR; each CDR3 protein has one entry. The repertoire holds under 300,000 distinct CDR3 sequences, less than 9% seen once, with approximately 0.84% in the top ten. The sample consisted of CD4+ T cells sorted from PBMCs, taken 15 days after the yellow fever booster vaccination. These TCRs come from a man aged 25 to 40 who received the YFV17D yellow fever vaccine.

V is TRBV12-3 or TRBV12-4 and J is TRBJ2-1; 13 bases align to TRBD2. CDR3 size: 17 residues. Trimming took 5 bases from V and 3 from J; bases not matched to a gene: 7. The CDR3 here is CASSLHGTSGNYNEQFF. The CDR3 coding sequence is TGTGCCAGCAGTCTCCACGGGACTAGCGGGAACTACAATGAGCAGTTCTTC.

In this sample, this clonotype turned up a few times. The chain uses TRBV12-3 or TRBV12-4 and TRBJ1-1; D call uncertain. V lost 4 bases and J lost 1, with 7 bases in between. CDR3 size: 13 residues. The CDR3 loop reads CASSSRENTEAFF. The DNA of the CDR3 is TGTGCCAGCAGTTCCCGCGAGAACACTGAAGCTTTCTTT.

The chain has TRBV7-3 and TRBJ2-1, with TRBD2 as a possible D gene (5 bases). Germline lookup yields CDR1 SGHTA and CDR2 FQGTGA. The CDR3 consists of 14 residues. Trimming took 5 bases from V and 8 from J, leaving 16 bases between them. CDR3 loop: CASSPFGNSHEQFF. Here the CDR3 DNA reads TGTGCCAGCAGCCCCTTCGGGAATTCACATGAGCAGTTCTTC.

This clonotype was recorded many times. This chain joins TRBV5-1 and TRBJ2-3; D may match TRBD1 or TRBD2 (6 bases each). Trimming cost V 4 bases and J 6 bases, with 21 bases left between them. Germline loops: CDR1 SGHRS, CDR2 YFSETQ. This CDR3 has 16 residues. CDR3 sequence reads: CASSIVPGAAVDTQYF. CDR3 DNA sequence: TGCGCCAGCAGCATCGTCCCGGGGGCCGCAGTTGATACGCAGTATTTT.

This clonotype was seen more than once but under ten times. The V and J genes are TRBV12-5 and TRBJ1-5, with 8 bases that match TRBD1. Germline V gene lookup returns CDR1 LGHNT and CDR2 FRNRAP. The CDR3 is 16 residues long. The ends lost 0 bases at V and 5 bases at J; junction bases unmatched: 6. The CDR3 spells CASGLVLGQGYQPQHF. CDR3 bases: TGTGCTAGTGGTTTGGTACTCGGACAGGGTTATCAGCCCCAGCATTTT.

The chain carries TRBV19 and TRBJ2-6; the D call may be TRBD1 or TRBD2 (5 bases each). V lost 6 bases to trimming and J lost 4 bases, with 22 bases between them. Germline V lookup: CDR1 LNHDA, CDR2 SQIVND (reference sequence). The CDR3 has 18 amino acids. This CDR3 reads CASSGTGQGRLGANVLTF. The CDR3 nucleotides are TGTGCCAGTAGCGGGACCGGGCAAGGACGCCTCGGGGCCAACGTCCTGACTTTC. The complete variable domain, with remaining parts taken from reference TRBV19 and TRBJ2-6, reads DGGITQSPKYLFRKEGQNVTLSCEQNLNHDAMYWYRQDPGQGLRLIYYSQIVNDFQKGDIAEGYSVSREKKESFPLTVTSAQKNPTAFYLCASSGTGQGRLGANVLTFGAGSRLTVL.

V and J are TRBV5-1 and TRBJ2-7; weak D call: TRBD2 (7 bases). V was shortened by 4 bases and J by 2 bases, with 16 bases between the two germline ends. CDR1 and CDR2 (germline): SGHRS, YFSETQ. This CDR3 has 15 residues. The CDR3 coding sequence is TGCGCCAGCAGCCCGGTGGGGGGGCCCACCTACGAGCAGTACTTC. Translated: CASSPVGGPTYEQYF.

This clonotype has more than one count but fewer than ten. V is TRBV4-3 and J is TRBJ2-1; D gene ambiguous. CDR1 is LGHNA, CDR2 YSLEER, per germline. This CDR3 region has 16 residues. V was pared by 3 bases and J by 9 bases, with 21 bases between. CDR3 sequence: CASSQHRAAPLGEQFF. CDR3 sequence (DNA): TGCGCCAGCAGCCAGCACCGGGCCGCCCCCCTGGGTGAGCAGTTCTTC.